Listed below are T cell receptor beta chains from one sample, sequenced in a study of control samples from healthy donors and cancer patients. Repertoires were generated with immunoSEQ multiplex PCR, while TCRdb's copy carries only in-frame clones and drops some. This sample yields fewer than 100,000 clones, of which more than 75% are seen a single time; 1.5% to 2.5% belongs to the top ten. Input material: blood. The receptor source for this set is a man aged 60-69 years in good health. Both conserved end residues are part of each CDR3. A D gene is named only where the DNA matches it firmly. Size is omitted from some rows. Given values are once, few, many or a class for expanded clones.

d_gene	v_gene	j_gene	abundance	CDR3aa	CDR3nt
-	TRBV2	TRBJ2-2	-	CASTGTSNTGELFF	TGTGCCAGCACCGGGACTTCGAACACCGGGGAGCTGTTTTTT
TRBD2	TRBV12-3/TRBV12-4	TRBJ2-1	-	CASSVAGEQFF	TGTGCCAGCAGTGTAGCGGGTGAGCAGTTCTTC
TRBD1	TRBV9	TRBJ1-3	-	CASSVEDRGLGNTIYF	TGTGCCAGCAGCGTAGAGGACAGGGGGTTAGGAAACACCATATATTTT
-	TRBV19	TRBJ1-5	-	CASTQSRSRQGGQPQHF	TGTGCCAGTACCCAATCGAGGTCAAGGCAGGGAGGTCAGCCCCAGCATTTT
-	TRBV7-2	TRBJ1-3	-	CASSPGFPSGNTIYF	TGTGCCAGCAGCCCTGGGTTTCCCTCTGGAAACACCATATATTTT
-	TRBV9	TRBJ1-5	-	CASSVEGGSNQPQHF	TGTGCCAGCAGCGTCGAAGGGGGAAGCAATCAGCCCCAGCATTTT
-	TRBV28	TRBJ1-6	-	CASTLSGNSPLHF	TGTGCCAGCACCCTTTCGGGTAATTCACCCCTCCACTTT
-	TRBV5-6	TRBJ2-1	-	CASSLWVYNEQFF	TGTGCCAGCAGCTTGTGGGTGTACAATGAGCAGTTCTTC
TRBD2	TRBV5-1	TRBJ2-7	-	CASSRREGGGEQYF	TGCGCCAGCTCAAGGCGGGAGGGAGGGGGCGAGCAGTACTTC
TRBD1	TRBV6-5	TRBJ1-2	-	CASSPDRAFYGYTF	TGTGCCAGCAGTCCGGACAGGGCCTTCTATGGCTACACCTTC
TRBD1	TRBV28	TRBJ2-7	-	CASSPGTEREQYF	TGTGCCAGCAGTCCCGGGACAGAGCGCGAGCAGTACTTC
-	TRBV20-1	TRBJ2-1	-	CSAWMNEQFF	TGCAGTGCCTGGATGAATGAGCAGTTCTTC
-	TRBV6-5	TRBJ1-1	once	CASSFGQMNTEAFF	TGTGCCAGCAGTTTCGGACAGATGAACACTGAAGCTTTCTTT
-	TRBV6-5	TRBJ2-1	-	CASRRLPSSYNEQFF	TGTGCCAGCAGGCGACTGCCGAGCTCCTACAATGAGCAGTTCTTC
-	TRBV12-3/TRBV12-4	TRBJ2-2	-	CASSFGSGELFF	TGTGCCAGCAGTTTTGGGAGCGGGGAGCTGTTTTTT
TRBD1	TRBV27	TRBJ1-2	-	CASSSWDSNYGYTF	TGTGCCAGCAGTTCGTGGGACAGCAACTATGGCTACACCTTC
-	TRBV5-1	TRBJ2-7	-	CASSFGYEQYF	TGCGCCAGCAGCTTTGGGTACGAGCAGTACTTC
-	TRBV5-1	TRBJ2-5	-	CASSPARGTQETQYF	TGCGCCAGCAGCCCCGCAAGGGGAACCCAAGAGACCCAGTACTTC
TRBD2	TRBV4-2	TRBJ2-1	-	CASSQDGTSGYNEQFF	TGTGCCAGCAGCCAAGACGGGACTAGCGGGTACAATGAGCAGTTCTTC
-	TRBV6-5	TRBJ2-2	few	CASSSPGTGELFF	TGTGCCAGCAGTTCCCCTGGAACCGGGGAGCTGTTTTTT
-	TRBV4-1	TRBJ2-2	-	CASSQATARGTGAGELFF	TGCGCCAGCAGCCAAGCAACGGCTCGGGGAACGGGGGCCGGGGAGCTGTTTTTT
TRBD2	TRBV5-1	TRBJ2-5	-	CASSQGTSGGTIGETQYF	TGCGCCAGCAGCCAAGGGACTAGCGGGGGGACTATCGGCGAGACCCAGTACTTC
-	TRBV18	TRBJ2-1	few	CASSPPVNEQFF	TGTGCCAGCTCACCACCGGTCAATGAGCAGTTCTTC
-	TRBV30	TRBJ1-6	-	CAWSGGSGGSPLHF	TGTGCCTGGAGTGGAGGGTCCGGGGGTTCACCCCTCCACTTT
-	TRBV30	TRBJ2-7	-	CAWSVGGYEQYF	TGTGCCTGGAGTGTAGGCGGGTACGAGCAGTACTTC
-	TRBV13	TRBJ1-6	few	CASSLGGARSSYNSPLHF	TGTGCCAGCAGCTTAGGGGGGGCGCGGAGCTCCTATAATTCACCCCTCCACTTT
-	TRBV12-3/TRBV12-4	TRBJ1-1	many	CASSFGSDTEAFF	TGTGCCAGCAGTTTTGGATCTGACACTGAAGCTTTCTTT
-	TRBV2	TRBJ1-4	-	CASSEGQGLEKLFF	TGTGCCAGCAGTGAAGGTCAGGGTCTTGAAAAACTGTTTTTT
-	TRBV2	TRBJ2-1	-	CASQTGDYNEQFF	TGTGCCAGCCAGACAGGAGATTACAATGAGCAGTTCTTC
TRBD1	TRBV4-1	TRBJ1-6	few	CASSLGDRGYSYNSPLHF	TGCGCCAGCAGCCTTGGGGACAGGGGTTATTCCTATAATTCACCCCTCCACTTT
-	TRBV9	TRBJ2-3	-	CASSVLQFSTDTQYF	TGTGCCAGCAGCGTCCTTCAATTTAGCACAGATACGCAGTATTTT
-	TRBV3-1/TRBV3-2	TRBJ2-1	-	CASSQDLGGWSYNEQFF	TGTGCCAGCAGCCAAGATCTAGGCGGGTGGTCCTACAATGAGCAGTTCTTC
-	TRBV10-1	TRBJ2-7	-	CASSEAGITYEQYF	TGCGCCAGCAGTGAGGCAGGGATAACCTACGAGCAGTACTTC
TRBD2	TRBV7-8	TRBJ2-5	-	CASSLIGTASGGQETQYF	TGTGCCAGCAGCTTAATCGGGACGGCTAGCGGGGGCCAAGAGACCCAGTACTTC
-	TRBV11-1	TRBJ1-1	once	CASSFEGPTEAFF	TGTGCCAGCAGCTTCGAAGGGCCCACTGAAGCTTTCTTT
TRBD2	TRBV20-1	TRBJ2-7	once	CSASHGGTSGRAGEQYF	TGCAGTGCTAGTCACGGGGGGACTAGCGGGAGGGCAGGCGAGCAGTACTTC
-	TRBV28	TRBJ2-7	-	CASSFSREQYF	TGTGCCAGCAGTTTCTCCCGGGAGCAGTACTTC